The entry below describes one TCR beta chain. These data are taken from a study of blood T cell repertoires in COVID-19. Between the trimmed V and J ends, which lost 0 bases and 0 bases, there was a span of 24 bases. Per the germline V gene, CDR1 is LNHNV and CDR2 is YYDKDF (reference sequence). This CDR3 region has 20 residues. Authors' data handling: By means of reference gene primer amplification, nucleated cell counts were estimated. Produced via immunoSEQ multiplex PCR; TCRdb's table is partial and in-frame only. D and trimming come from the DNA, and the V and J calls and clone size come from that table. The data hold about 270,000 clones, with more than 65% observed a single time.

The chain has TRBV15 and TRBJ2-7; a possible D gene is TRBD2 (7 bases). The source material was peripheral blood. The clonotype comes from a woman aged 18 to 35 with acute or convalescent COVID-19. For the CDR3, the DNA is TGTGCCACCAGCAGAGATCGTTTAGGGGGGGAGAACCTCCGCTCCTACGAGCAGTACTTC. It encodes CATSRDRLGGENLRSYEQYF.